This T cell receptor (beta chain) was profiled in a study of tumor and adjacent non-tumor tissue in lung cancer. The overall study: There were fewer than 15 adenocarcinoma, a couple of squamous cell carcinoma and 1 small cell lung cancer cases. Stage I to III disease affected 9 to 10 men and 5 women aged roughly 31 to 85. Whole-study results and caveats: Higher tumor TCR diversity was associated with shorter survival. Tumor repertoires had a smaller top 100 clone share than normal lung.

Concerning this clonotype: Its specificity is not known.

The CDR3 loop spans 10 amino acids. Germline values: CDR1 SQVTM, CDR2 ANQGSEA. The germline V and J ends were trimmed by 4 bases and 12 bases, with 13 bases remaining between them. The library came from three nested PCR rounds adapted from ARM-PCR protocols. TCRdb called the multiplex PCR reads again in MiXCR, with one record for every CDR3 protein. Of about 76,000 distinct CDR3 sequences listed, less than 75% were seen once; the top ten hold around 12%. The template was RNA from unsorted bulk tissue. This rearrangement joins TRBV29-1 to TRBJ2-7; D gene ambiguous. What was sequenced was lung tumor tissue. The TCR originated in a woman in her 70s with non-small cell lung cancer. The CDR3 nucleotides read TGCAGCGTTGTTGTCTACAAGCGGTACTTC. It yields the protein CSVVVYKRYF.